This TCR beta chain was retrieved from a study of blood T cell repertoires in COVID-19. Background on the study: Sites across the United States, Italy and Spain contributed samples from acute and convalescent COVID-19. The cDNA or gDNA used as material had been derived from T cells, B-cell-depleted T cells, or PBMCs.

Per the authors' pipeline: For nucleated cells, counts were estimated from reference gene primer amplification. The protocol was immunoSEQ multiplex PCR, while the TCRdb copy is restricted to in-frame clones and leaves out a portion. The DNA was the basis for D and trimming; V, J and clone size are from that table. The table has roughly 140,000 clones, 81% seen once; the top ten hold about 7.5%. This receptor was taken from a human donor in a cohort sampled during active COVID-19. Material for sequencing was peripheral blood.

This CDR3 reads CASSEFDPRGTGTYNEQFF. As DNA, the CDR3 is TGTGCCAGCAGTGAATTCGATCCAAGGGGGACAGGGACCTACAATGAGCAGTTCTTC. The chain couples TRBV6-1 to TRBJ2-1; 9 nucleotides line up with TRBD1. CDR3 length equals 19 residues. V gave up 2 bases and J gave up 2 bases; unmatched junction bases: 13. Germline CDR1 and CDR2: MNHNS and SASEGT.